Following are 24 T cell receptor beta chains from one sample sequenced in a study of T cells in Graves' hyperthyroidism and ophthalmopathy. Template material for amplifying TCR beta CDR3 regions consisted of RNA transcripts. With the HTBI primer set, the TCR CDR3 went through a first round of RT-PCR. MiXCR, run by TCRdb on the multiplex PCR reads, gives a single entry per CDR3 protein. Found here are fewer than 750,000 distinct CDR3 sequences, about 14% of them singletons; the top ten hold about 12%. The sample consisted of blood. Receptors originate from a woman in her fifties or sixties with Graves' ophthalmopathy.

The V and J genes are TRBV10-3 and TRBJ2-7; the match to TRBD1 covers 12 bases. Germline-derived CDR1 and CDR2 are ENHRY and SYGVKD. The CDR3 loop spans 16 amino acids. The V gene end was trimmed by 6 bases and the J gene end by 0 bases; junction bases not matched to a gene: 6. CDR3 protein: CAISGTGGPTSYEQYF. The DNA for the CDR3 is TGTGCCATCAGCGGGACAGGGGGCCCCACCTCCTACGAGCAGTACTTC.

The CDR3, as DNA: TGCAGTGCTTCTCGGCCCCTCTACGAGCAGTACTTC. Protein: CSASRPLYEQYF. The chain joins TRBV20-1 to TRBJ2-7, with D unresolved. The CDR3 is 12 amino acids. CDR1 DFQATT and CDR2 SNEGSKA come from the germline V gene (reference sequence). Trimming shortened V by 5 bases and J by 3 bases, and 11 bases separated the two germline ends.

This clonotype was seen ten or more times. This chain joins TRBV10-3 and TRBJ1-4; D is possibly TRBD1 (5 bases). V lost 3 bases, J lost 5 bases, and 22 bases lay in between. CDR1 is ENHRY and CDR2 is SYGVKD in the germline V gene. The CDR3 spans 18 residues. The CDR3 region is CAISDTRGIGGGNEKLFF. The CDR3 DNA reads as TGTGCCATCAGTGATACACGCGGTATCGGGGGAGGGAATGAAAAACTGTTTTTT.

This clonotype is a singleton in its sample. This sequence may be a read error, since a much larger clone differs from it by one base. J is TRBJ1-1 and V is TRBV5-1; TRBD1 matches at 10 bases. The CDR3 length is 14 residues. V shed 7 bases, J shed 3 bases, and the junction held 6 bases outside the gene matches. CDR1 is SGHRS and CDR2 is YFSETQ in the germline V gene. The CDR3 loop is CASGTGQGYTEAFF. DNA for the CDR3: TGCGCCAGCGGCACGGGACAGGGGTACACTGAAGCTTTCTTT.

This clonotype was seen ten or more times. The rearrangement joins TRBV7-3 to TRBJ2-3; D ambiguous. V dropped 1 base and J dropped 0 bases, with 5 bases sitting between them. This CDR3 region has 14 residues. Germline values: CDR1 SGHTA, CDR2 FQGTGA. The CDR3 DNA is TGTGCCAGCAGCTTAAGTTCTAGCACAGATACGCAGTATTTT. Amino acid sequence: CASSLSSSTDTQYF.

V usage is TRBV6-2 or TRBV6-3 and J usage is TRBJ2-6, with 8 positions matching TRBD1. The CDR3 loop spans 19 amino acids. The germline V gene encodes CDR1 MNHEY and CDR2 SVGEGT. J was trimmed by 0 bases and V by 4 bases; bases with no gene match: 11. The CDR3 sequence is CASSWEPTGENSGANVLTF. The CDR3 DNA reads TGTGCCAGCAGTTGGGAGCCGACAGGGGAAAACTCTGGGGCCAACGTCCTGACTTTC.

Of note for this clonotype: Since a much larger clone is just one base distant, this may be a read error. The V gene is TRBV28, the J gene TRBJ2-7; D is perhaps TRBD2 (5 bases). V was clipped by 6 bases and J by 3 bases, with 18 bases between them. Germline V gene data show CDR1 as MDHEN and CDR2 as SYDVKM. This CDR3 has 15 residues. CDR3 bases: TGTGCCAGCAGACCCATTAGCGAGAGAAACTACGAGCAGTACTTC. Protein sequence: CASRPISERNYEQYF.

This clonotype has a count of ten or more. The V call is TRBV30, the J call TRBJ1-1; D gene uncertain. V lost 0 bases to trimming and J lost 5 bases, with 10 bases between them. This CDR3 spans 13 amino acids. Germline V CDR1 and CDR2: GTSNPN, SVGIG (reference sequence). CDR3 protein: CAWSVRRDTEAFF. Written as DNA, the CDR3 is TGTGCCTGGAGTGTAAGAAGGGATACTGAAGCTTTCTTT.

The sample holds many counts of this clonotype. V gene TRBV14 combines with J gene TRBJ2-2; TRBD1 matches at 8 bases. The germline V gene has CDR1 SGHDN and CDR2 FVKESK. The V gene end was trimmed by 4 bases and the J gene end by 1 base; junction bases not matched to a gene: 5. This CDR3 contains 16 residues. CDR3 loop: CASSPLGQGNTGELFF. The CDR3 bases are TGTGCCAGCAGCCCACTCGGACAGGGGAACACCGGGGAGCTGTTTTTT. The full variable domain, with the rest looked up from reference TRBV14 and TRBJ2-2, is EAGVTQFPSHSVIEKGQTVTLRCDPISGHDNLYWYRRVMGKEIKFLLHFVKESKQDESGMPNNRFLAERTGGTYSTLKVQPAELEDSGVYFCASSPLGQGNTGELFFGEGSRLTVL.

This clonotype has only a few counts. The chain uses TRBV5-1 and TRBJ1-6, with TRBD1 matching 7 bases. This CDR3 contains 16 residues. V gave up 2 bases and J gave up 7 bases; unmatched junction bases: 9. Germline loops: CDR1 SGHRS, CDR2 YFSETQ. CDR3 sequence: CASSLPRQGVNSPLHF. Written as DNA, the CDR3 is TGCGCCAGCAGCTTACCACGACAGGGAGTCAATTCACCCCTCCACTTT.

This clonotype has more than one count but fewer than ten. The CDR3 reads CSAYPGQFSYEQYF. The CDR3 DNA reads as TGCAGTGCTTACCCGGGACAGTTCTCCTACGAGCAGTACTTC. J is TRBJ2-7 and V is TRBV20-1; 7 nucleotides align to TRBD1. V lost 5 bases, J lost 0 bases, and 7 bases stayed unmatched. The CDR3 has 14 residues. Germline V gene data show CDR1 as DFQATT and CDR2 as SNEGSKA (reference sequence).

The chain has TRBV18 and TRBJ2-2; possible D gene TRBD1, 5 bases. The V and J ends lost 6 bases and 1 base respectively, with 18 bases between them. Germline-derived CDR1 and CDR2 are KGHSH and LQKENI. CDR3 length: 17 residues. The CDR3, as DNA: TGTGCCAGCTCCCCCCAGCCAGCAGGGTGGAACACCGGGGAGCTGTTTTTT. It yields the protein CASSPQPAGWNTGELFF.

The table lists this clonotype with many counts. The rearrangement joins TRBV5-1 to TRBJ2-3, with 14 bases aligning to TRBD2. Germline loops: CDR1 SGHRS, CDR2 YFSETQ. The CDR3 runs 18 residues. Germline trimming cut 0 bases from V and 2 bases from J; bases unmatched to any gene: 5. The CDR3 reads CASSLATSGRGNTDTQYF. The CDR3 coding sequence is TGCGCCAGCAGCTTGGCGACTAGCGGGAGGGGCAACACAGATACGCAGTATTTT.

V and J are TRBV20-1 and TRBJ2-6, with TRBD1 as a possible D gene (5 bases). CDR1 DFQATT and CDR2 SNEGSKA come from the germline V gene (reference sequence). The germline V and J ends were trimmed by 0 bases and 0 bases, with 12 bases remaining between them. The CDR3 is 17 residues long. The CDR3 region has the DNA TGCAGTGCTAGAGATTTCCAAGGGGTCTCTGGGGCCAACGTCCTGACTTTC. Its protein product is CSARDFQGVSGANVLTF.

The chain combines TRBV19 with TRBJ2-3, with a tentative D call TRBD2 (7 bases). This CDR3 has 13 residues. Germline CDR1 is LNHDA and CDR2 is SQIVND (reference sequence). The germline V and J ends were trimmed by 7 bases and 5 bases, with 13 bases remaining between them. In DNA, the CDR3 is TGTGCCAGTAATGGGGGGGCGCAAGATACGCAGTATTTT. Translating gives CASNGGAQDTQYF.

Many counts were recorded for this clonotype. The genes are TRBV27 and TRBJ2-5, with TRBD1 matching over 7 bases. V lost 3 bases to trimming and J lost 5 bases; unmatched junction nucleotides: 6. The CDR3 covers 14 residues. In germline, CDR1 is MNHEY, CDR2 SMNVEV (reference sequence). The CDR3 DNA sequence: TGTGCCAGCAGTTTGAGGGGGCGGGCGGAGACCCAGTACTTC. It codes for CASSLRGRAETQYF.

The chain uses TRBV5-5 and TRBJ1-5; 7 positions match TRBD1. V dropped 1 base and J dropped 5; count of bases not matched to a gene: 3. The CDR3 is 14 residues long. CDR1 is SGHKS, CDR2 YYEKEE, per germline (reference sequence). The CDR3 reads CASSLYTGDQPQHF. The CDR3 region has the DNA TGTGCCAGCAGCTTGTACACAGGGGATCAGCCCCAGCATTTT.

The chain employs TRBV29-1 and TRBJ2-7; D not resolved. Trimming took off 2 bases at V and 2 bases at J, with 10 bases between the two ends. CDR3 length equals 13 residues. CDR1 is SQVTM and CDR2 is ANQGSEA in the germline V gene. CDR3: CSVEKGEAYEQYF. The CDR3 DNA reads TGCAGCGTTGAAAAGGGTGAGGCCTACGAGCAGTACTTC.

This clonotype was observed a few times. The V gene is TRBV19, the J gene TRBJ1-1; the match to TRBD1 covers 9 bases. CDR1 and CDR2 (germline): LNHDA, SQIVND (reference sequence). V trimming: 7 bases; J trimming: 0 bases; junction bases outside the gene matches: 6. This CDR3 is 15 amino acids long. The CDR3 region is CASNPGQGLNTEAFF. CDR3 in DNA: TGTGCCAGTAATCCCGGACAGGGGTTGAACACTGAAGCTTTCTTT.

In nucleotides, the CDR3 is TGTGCCAGTAGCAAACACAGGGGATCGGAAAAACTGTTTTTT. Residues: CASSKHRGSEKLFF. The chain joins TRBV19 to TRBJ1-4; 7 bases fit TRBD1. The CDR3 contains 14 residues. Trimming took 6 bases from V and 8 from J; bases not matched to a gene: 9. Per the germline V gene, CDR1 is LNHDA and CDR2 is SQIVND (reference sequence).

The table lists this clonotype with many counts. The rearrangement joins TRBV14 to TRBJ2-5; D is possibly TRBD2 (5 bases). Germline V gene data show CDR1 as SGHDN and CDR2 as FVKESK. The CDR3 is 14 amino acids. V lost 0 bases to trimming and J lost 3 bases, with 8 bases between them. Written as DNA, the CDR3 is TGTGCCAGCAGCCAAGAAATGAGGGAAGAGACCCAGTACTTC. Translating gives CASSQEMREETQYF.

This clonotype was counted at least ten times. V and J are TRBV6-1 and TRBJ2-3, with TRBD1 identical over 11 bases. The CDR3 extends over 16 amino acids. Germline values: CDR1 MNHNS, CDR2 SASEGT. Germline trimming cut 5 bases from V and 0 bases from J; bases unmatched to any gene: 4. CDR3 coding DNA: TGTGCCAGCAGTTCCGGACAGGGGGCAAGCACAGATACGCAGTATTTT. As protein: CASSSGQGASTDTQYF.

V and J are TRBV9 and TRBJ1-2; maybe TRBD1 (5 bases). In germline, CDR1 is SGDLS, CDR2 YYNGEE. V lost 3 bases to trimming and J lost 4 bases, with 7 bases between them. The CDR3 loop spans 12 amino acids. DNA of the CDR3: TGTGCCAGCAGCGGAGGGGTCTATGGCTACACCTTC. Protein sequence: CASSGGVYGYTF.

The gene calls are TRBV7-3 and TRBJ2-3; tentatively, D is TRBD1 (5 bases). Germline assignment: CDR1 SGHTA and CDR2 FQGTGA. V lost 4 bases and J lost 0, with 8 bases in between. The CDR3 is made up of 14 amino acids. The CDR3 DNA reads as TGTGCCAGCAGCTGGGGCGATAGCACAGATACGCAGTATTTT. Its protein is CASSWGDSTDTQYF.